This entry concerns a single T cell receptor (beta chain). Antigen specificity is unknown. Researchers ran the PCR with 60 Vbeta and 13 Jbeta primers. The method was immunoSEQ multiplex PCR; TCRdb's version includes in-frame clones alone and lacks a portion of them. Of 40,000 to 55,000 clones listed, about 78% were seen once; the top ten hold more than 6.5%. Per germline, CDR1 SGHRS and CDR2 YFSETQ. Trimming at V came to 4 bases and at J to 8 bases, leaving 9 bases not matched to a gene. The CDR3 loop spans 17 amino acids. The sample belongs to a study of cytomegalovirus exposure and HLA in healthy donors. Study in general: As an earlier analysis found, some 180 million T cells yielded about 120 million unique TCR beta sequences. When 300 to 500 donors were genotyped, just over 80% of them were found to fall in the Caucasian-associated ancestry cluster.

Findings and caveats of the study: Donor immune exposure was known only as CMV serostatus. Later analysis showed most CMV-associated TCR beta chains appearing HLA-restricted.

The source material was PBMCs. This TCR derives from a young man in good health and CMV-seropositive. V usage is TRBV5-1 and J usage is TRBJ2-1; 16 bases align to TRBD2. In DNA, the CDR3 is TGCGCCAGCAGCCTAGGACCGGGACTAGCGGGGGGGGATGAGCAGTTCTTC. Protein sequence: CASSLGPGLAGGDEQFF.